This T cell receptor (beta chain) was recovered during a study of blood T cell repertoires in COVID-19 (dated by TCRdb to 2019 to 2021). For the wider study: Samples from collaborators originated in the United States, Italy and Spain and spanned both the acute and convalescent phases of COVID-19. The prospective study material was composed of cDNA or gDNA derived from T cells, B-cell-depleted T cells, or PBMCs. Subjects who had been exposed to COVID-19, were actively infected with it, or had recovered from it provided the deeply sampled blood TCRbeta repertoires that made up the dataset. The repertoires were made available in a free public database intended to serve as a resource for research on the immune response to SARS-CoV-2. The samples were drawn from two sources: the first 160 participants of the ongoing ImmuneRACE study, and over 1,000 subjects contributed by 6 global collaborators. The sample metadata nearly always contained a de-identified subject ID, COVID-19 status, age in years and sex. Where available, HLA class I and class II types were taken from metadata supplied by the sample provider and were not determined by assay-based typing.

Whole blood was collected in K2EDTA tubes by collaborating institutions according to the institutions' own protocols. Collaborator samples were shipped for TCRbeta analysis as frozen whole blood, isolated PBMCs, or DNA extracted from either sample type. V lost 2 bases and J lost 6 bases; the stretch between them is 12 bases long. The CDR3 holds 14 amino acids from the cysteine to the phenylalanine. Just the 42-base CDR3 DNA is kept, in frame starting at base 1. The germline V gene sets CDR1 to SGHRS and CDR2 to YFSETQ. Note on this clone: Its target antigen remains unknown. No much larger clonotype is one base removed from it; base qualities were not supplied.

Here is what the overall study found, with its caveats: Clinical and demographic metadata were provided uncurated, with the amount varying by source and participant.

The immunoSEQ Assay, a bias-controlled multiplex PCR, was used to amplify TCRbeta CDR3 regions from genomic DNA. In the original analysis: The number of nucleated cells in each sample was estimated by amplification of reference gene primers within the assay. To quantify the absolute abundance of each unique TCRbeta CDR3 rearrangement, sequence reads were collapsed and filtered. For each sample, productive Simpson clonality was calculated by taking the square root of Simpson's diversity index across productive rearrangements. TCRdb obtained this table from immuneACCESS and retained in-frame rearrangements with V and J assigned. These tables miss some clones; where compared with another copy, unresolved V genes account for less than half of the shortfall, and the remainder is unexplained. The V and J calls and clone size come from that table; D and trimming were worked out from the DNA. Counted in this sample were 150,000 or so clones; roughly 80% of them appeared once. The ten largest clones capture under 3% of the sample.

The sequencing input was peripheral blood. This clonotype was obtained from a woman between 35 and 50 years old with active or convalescent COVID-19. This chain is built from TRBV5-1 and TRBJ2-1, with TRBD1 perhaps the D gene, on 6 matching bases. DNA sequence: TGCGCCAGCAGCTTACAGGAACAGGGCAATGAGCAGTTCTTC. This translates into CASSLQEQGNEQFF.